These T cell receptor beta chains were read from a single sample in a study of T cells in Graves' hyperthyroidism and ophthalmopathy. One entry per CDR3 protein, called by TCRdb with MiXCR from the multiplex PCR reads. The sample lists about 590,000 distinct CDR3 sequences, more than 15% occurring once. The sample was blood. The receptors shown here come from a woman between 25 and 40 years old with Graves' hyperthyroidism. Both conserved end residues are part of each CDR3. Fields, in order: J gene, D gene, clone size, V gene, CDR3 protein, CDR3 DNA. A D gene is named only where the DNA matches it firmly. Clone size is shown for a subset of rows, as once, few, many or a class of expanded clone.

TRBJ1-1,TRBD1,many,TRBV5-1,CASSRTGADINTEAFF,TGCGCCAGCAGCAGGACAGGGGCAGATATTAACACTGAAGCTTTCTTT
TRBJ2-3,TRBD2,many,TRBV7-2,CASSLVSRERFSSTDTQYF,TGTGCCAGCAGCTTAGTGTCGCGGGAGCGGTTTTCTAGCACAGATACGCAGTATTTT
TRBJ2-7,NA,NA,TRBV28,CASSLGQISYEQYF,TGTGCCAGCAGTCTAGGACAGATCTCCTACGAGCAGTACTTC
TRBJ2-7,NA,NA,TRBV18,CASSPPVGGYEQYF,TGTGCCAGCTCACCACCTGTGGGCGGCTACGAGCAGTACTTC
TRBJ1-6,NA,NA,TRBV7-9,CASSLHGGRLPSSYNSPLHF,TGTGCCAGCAGCTTACATGGAGGCCGACTCCCAAGCTCCTATAATTCACCCCTCCACTTT
TRBJ2-7,TRBD2,NA,TRBV10-3,CAISDASGSYEQYF,TGTGCCATCAGTGATGCTAGCGGGAGTTACGAGCAGTACTTC
TRBJ2-7,TRBD1,many,TRBV6-1,CASRPGQGEDEQYF,TGTGCCAGCAGGCCAGGACAGGGAGAGGACGAGCAGTACTTC
TRBJ2-3,TRBD1,many,TRBV18,CASSPGQGAADTQYF,TGTGCCAGCTCACCGGGACAGGGGGCCGCAGATACGCAGTATTTT
TRBJ2-1,NA,many,TRBV7-9,CASSLGITYEQFF,TGTGCCAGCAGCTTAGGGATTACTTATGAGCAGTTCTTC
TRBJ2-7,NA,many,TRBV7-9,CASSLVAGEIYEQYF,TGTGCCAGCAGCTTAGTTGCTGGGGAGATTTACGAGCAGTACTTC
TRBJ2-7,NA,few,TRBV14,CASSRTGTSTKQYF,TGTGCCAGCAGCAGAACCGGGACCTCGACCAAGCAGTACTTC
TRBJ1-3,NA,few,TRBV12-3/TRBV12-4,CASSLFGQNSDF,TGTGCCAGCAGTTTATTCGGACAGAATTCAGATTTT
TRBJ2-1,TRBD1,few,TRBV20-1,CSVRRDRDYDEQFF,TGCAGTGTCAGACGGGACAGGGATTATGATGAGCAGTTCTTC
TRBJ1-1,NA,many,TRBV29-1,CSVGTGEAFF,TGCAGCGTGGGGACGGGGGAAGCTTTCTTT
TRBJ1-5,NA,NA,TRBV3-1,CASSPHPDKNQPQHF,TGTGCCAGCAGCCCCCACCCGGACAAGAATCAGCCCCAGCATTTT
TRBJ2-1,TRBD2,NA,TRBV25-1,CASSEGGRGTNEQFF,TGTGCCAGCAGTGAAGGCGGGAGAGGAACCAATGAGCAGTTCTTC
TRBJ1-5,NA,NA,TRBV6-1,CASSTRDRQPQHF,TGTGCCAGCAGTACCCGGGACCGCCAGCCCCAGCATTTT
TRBJ1-5,NA,once,TRBV19,CASSIYSSNQPQHF,TGTGCCAGTAGTATTTATAGCAGTAATCAGCCCCAGCATTTT
TRBJ1-1,TRBD1,many,TRBV20-1,CSAWTGGKAFF,TGCAGTGCTTGGACAGGGGGCAAAGCTTTCTTT
TRBJ2-7,NA,many,TRBV6-2/TRBV6-3,CAVRTRGYEQYF,TGTGCCGTACGAACCAGGGGTTACGAGCAGTACTTC
TRBJ2-2,NA,few,TRBV19,CASSMSVSGELFF,TGTGCCAGTAGTATGTCCGTCTCCGGGGAGCTGTTTTTT
TRBJ2-7,NA,many,TRBV15,CATSRDGAGEQYF,TGTGCCACCAGCAGAGATGGGGCTGGCGAGCAGTACTTC
TRBJ1-5,TRBD1,many,TRBV12-3/TRBV12-4,CASSLAFYDRGNQPQHF,TGTGCCAGCAGTTTAGCTTTTTACGACAGGGGCAATCAGCCCCAGCATTTT
TRBJ1-5,NA,few,TRBV30,CAWSLKDGQPQHF,TGTGCCTGGAGTCTAAAGGACGGCCAGCCCCAGCATTTT
TRBJ1-5,NA,NA,TRBV6-1,CASSELKGLGGVRNQPQHF,TGTGCCAGCAGTGAACTGAAGGGGTTGGGAGGGGTCCGCAATCAGCCCCAGCATTTT
TRBJ2-7,NA,few,TRBV11-2,CASSLHFLTDYEQYF,TGTGCCAGCAGCTTGCATTTTCTTACAGACTACGAGCAGTACTTC
TRBJ2-1,NA,many,TRBV12-3/TRBV12-4,CASSFIFLAPKSSYNEQFF,TGTGCCAGCAGTTTCATATTCCTAGCCCCAAAGTCGTCCTACAATGAGCAGTTCTTC
TRBJ2-7,NA,many,TRBV6-1,CATLAPGEGYEQYF,TGTGCCACCCTAGCCCCAGGGGAGGGCTACGAGCAGTACTTC
TRBJ1-4,NA,NA,TRBV27,CASSRRGTTNEKLFF,TGTGCCAGCAGCCGGCGAGGTACAACTAATGAAAAACTGTTTTTT
TRBJ2-3,TRBD1,many,TRBV7-9,CASSRRQGPSTDTQYF,TGTGCCAGCAGCCGGCGACAGGGGCCCTCCACAGATACGCAGTATTTT